This T cell receptor beta chain was retrieved from a study of blood T cells in healthy people across ages. Combining a sample-barcoded 5' primer with a J-beta primer mix, a second PCR ran for 7 to 11 cycles. With 12 random nucleotides, a template-switch adaptor tagged each individual cDNA molecule. Each CDR3 protein is one row after TCRdb ran MiXCR on the 5' RACE reads. The repertoire holds fewer than 800,000 distinct CDR3 sequences, with 49% as singletons. The study isolated at least 6 million PBMCs from each sample. Overall study findings and caveats: Changes in expanded clonotypes were possibly confounded, as the CMV status of donors was unknown.

This CDR3 contains 10 residues. Germline V gene data show CDR1 as SQVTM and CDR2 as ANQGSEA. V lost 7 bases and J lost 8, with 10 bases in between. This clonotype was picked up a small number of times. Its antigen remains unidentified. The TCR sequence derives from a woman in her fifties or sixties in good health. The sample taken for sequencing was blood. The genes are TRBV29-1 and TRBJ2-3; D not certain. CDR3 residues: CSGSGGTQYF. Here the CDR3 DNA reads TGCAGCGGGAGTGGCGGTACGCAGTATTTT.